The clone carrying this T cell receptor beta chain was seen at least ten times. Source study methods: Nucleated cell counts were estimated from reference gene primer amplification. Profiled with immunoSEQ multiplex PCR; TCRdb holds only in-frame clones, not every one. V and J calls and clone size are given by that table; D and trimming were obtained from the DNA. Found here are around 42,000 clones, about 85% of them singletons; the top ten hold under 15%. This CDR3 comprises 16 residues. Trimming removed 1 base at V and 0 bases at J, with 13 bases between. The germline gives CDR1 LGHDT, CDR2 YNNKEL (reference sequence). The sample belongs to a study of blood T cell repertoires in COVID-19. Study context: Researchers got acute and convalescent COVID-19 samples from the United States, Italy and Spain. The cDNA or gDNA used as material had been derived from T cells, B-cell-depleted T cells, or PBMCs.

The receptor was derived from a woman between 65 and 79 years old in a cohort sampled during active COVID-19. The specimen was peripheral blood. The chain recombines TRBV3-1 (or the pseudogene TRBV3-2) with TRBJ2-7, with D possibly TRBD1 on 7 matching bases. In DNA form, the CDR3 reads TGTGCCAGCAGCCAAGGCGGGACAGCCAACTCCTACGAGCAGTACTTC. Translating gives CASSQGGTANSYEQYF.